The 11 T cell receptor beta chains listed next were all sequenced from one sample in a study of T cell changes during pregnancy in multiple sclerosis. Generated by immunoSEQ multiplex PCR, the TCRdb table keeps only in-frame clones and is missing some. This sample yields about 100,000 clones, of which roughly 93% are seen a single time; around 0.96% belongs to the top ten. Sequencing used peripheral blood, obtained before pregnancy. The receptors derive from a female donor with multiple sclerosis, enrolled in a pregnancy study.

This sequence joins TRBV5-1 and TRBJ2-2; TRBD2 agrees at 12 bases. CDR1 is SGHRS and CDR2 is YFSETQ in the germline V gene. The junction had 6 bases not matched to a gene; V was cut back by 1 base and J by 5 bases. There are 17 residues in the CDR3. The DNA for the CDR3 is TGCGCCAGCAGCTTGTCTAGCGGGAGGGCAAGGACCGGGGAGCTGTTTTTT. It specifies CASSLSSGRARTGELFF.

The CDR3 DNA follows: TGTGCCAGCAGCACGTGGACAGGGGCTGGCTACACCTTC. Translation gives CASSTWTGAGYTF. The chain is built from TRBV11-2 and TRBJ1-2; 9 nucleotides match TRBD1. This CDR3 has 13 residues. Germline V CDR1 and CDR2: SGHAT, FQNNGV. V trimming: 5 bases; J trimming: 7 bases; junction bases outside the gene matches: 5.

The CDR3 loop is CASSSGINQPQHF. The CDR3, as DNA: TGTGCCAGCAGTTCGGGGATAAATCAGCCCCAGCATTTT. J is TRBJ1-5 and V is TRBV2; D is undetermined. V shed 5 bases and J shed 4 bases, with 9 bases lying between them. Germline-derived CDR1 and CDR2 are SNHLY and FYNNEI. The CDR3 loop spans 13 amino acids. Variable domain in full (rest from reference TRBV2 and TRBJ1-5): EPEVTQTPSHQVTQMGQEVILRCVPISNHLYFYWYRQILGQKVEFLVSFYNNEISEKSEIFDDQFSVERPDGSNFTLKIRSTKLEDSAMYFCASSSGINQPQHFGDGTRLSIL.

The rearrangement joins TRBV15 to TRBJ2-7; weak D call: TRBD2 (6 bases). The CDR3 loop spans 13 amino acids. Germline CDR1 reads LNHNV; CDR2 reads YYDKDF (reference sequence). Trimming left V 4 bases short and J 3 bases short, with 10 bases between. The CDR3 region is CATSKGTYYEQYF. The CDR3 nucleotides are TGTGCCACCAGCAAAGGGACTTACTACGAGCAGTACTTC.

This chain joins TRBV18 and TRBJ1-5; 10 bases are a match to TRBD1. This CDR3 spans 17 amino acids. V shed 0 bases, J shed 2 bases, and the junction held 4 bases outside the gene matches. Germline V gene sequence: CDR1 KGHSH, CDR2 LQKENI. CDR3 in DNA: TGTGCCAGCTCACCACCGACAGGGGGCATTGGCAATCAGCCCCAGCATTTT. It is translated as CASSPPTGGIGNQPQHF. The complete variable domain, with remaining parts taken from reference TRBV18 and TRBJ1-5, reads NAGVMQNPRHLVRRRGQEARLRCSPMKGHSHVYWYRQLPEEGLKFMVYLQKENIIDESGMPKERFSAEFPKEGPSILRIQQVVRGDSAAYFCASSPPTGGIGNQPQHFGDGTRLSIL.

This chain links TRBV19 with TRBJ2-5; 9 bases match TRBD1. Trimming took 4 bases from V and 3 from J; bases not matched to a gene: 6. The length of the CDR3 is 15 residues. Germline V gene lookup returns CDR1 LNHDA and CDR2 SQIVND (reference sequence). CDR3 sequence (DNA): TGTGCCAGTAGTAGACAGGGGGTCGGGGAAGAGACCCAGTACTTC. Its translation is CASSRQGVGEETQYF.

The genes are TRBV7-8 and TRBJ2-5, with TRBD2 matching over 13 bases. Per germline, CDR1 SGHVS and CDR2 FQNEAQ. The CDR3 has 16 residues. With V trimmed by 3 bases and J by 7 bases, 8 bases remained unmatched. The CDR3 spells CASSLTSGRPVGTQYF. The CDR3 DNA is TGTGCCAGCAGCTTGACTAGCGGGAGGCCGGTGGGGACCCAGTACTTC.

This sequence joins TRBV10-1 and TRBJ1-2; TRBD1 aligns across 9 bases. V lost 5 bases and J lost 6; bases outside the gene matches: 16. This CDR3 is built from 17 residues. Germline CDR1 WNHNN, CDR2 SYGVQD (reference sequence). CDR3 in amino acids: CASSPITGGRGGDGYTF. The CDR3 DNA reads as TGCGCCAGCAGTCCTATCACAGGGGGCCGTGGCGGGGATGGCTACACCTTC.

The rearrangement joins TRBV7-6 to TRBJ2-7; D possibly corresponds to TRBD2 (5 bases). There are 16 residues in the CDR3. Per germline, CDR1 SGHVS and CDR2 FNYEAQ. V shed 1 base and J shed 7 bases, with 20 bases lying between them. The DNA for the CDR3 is TGTGCCAGCAGCTTAGGGGCTAGCAGAGCCTACGCGGAGCAGTACTTC. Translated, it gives CASSLGASRAYAEQYF.

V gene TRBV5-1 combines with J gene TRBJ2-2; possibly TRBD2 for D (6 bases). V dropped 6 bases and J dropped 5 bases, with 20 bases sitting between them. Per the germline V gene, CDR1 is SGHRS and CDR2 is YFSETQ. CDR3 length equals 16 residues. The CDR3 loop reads CASNIFAGKPTGELFF. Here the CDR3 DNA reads TGCGCCAGCAACATATTCGCGGGAAAACCAACCGGGGAGCTGTTTTTT.

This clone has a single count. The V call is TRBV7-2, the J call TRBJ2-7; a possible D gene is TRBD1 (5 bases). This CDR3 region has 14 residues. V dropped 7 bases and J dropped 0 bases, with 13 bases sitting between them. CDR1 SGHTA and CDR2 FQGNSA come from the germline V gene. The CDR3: CASKRQRYSYEQYF. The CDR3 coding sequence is TGTGCCAGCAAGAGACAGAGATACTCCTACGAGCAGTACTTC.